This TCR beta chain was profiled in a study of Graves' ophthalmopathy and Graves' hyperthyroidism. The TCR beta CDR3 regions underwent amplification from RNA transcripts. A first-round RT-PCR used HTBI primers, followed by a second-round multiplex PCR. A single record per CDR3 protein comes from TCRdb applying MiXCR to the multiplex PCR reads. Of about 400,000 distinct CDR3 sequences listed, about 16% were seen once; the top ten hold around 1.6%. Study results and limitations: The model's prediction of ophthalmopathy progression had roughly 68% sensitivity and around 72% specificity. Blood also harbored most expanded thyroid clonotypes above 0.001 frequency.

This clonotype was recorded at least ten times. What it binds is unknown. Under 3 months in duration, the ophthalmopathy in affected donors had moderate-to-severe activity, CAS ≥3 and NOSPECS ≥4. Orbital computed tomography, together with clinical symptoms, serum thyroxine, TRAb and thyroid ultrasound, was used for diagnosis. The CDR3 loop spans 15 amino acids. The V segment lost 5 bases and the J segment 3 bases; nucleotides outside the gene matches: 8. In germline, CDR1 is MDHEN, CDR2 SYDVKM. The genes are TRBV28 and TRBJ2-7, with 9 bases lining up with TRBD1. This receptor was taken from a woman aged 18-35 years with Graves' ophthalmopathy. The sample taken for sequencing was peripheral blood. In nucleotides, the CDR3 is TGTGCCAGCAGTAGACCGGGACAGGGCCTCTACGAGCAGTACTTC. Protein product: CASSRPGQGLYEQYF.